These T cell receptor beta chains were read from a single sample in a study of T cell responses to AZD1222 COVID-19 vaccine. TCRdb's copy holds only in-frame clones and misses some; the assay was immunoSEQ multiplex PCR. The sample yields about 76,000 clones, approximately 90% seen once. Sequencing used peripheral blood, obtained on day 0 of AZD1222 vaccination. The receptor set was obtained from an adult in good health. CDR3s include the opening cysteine and the closing phenylalanine or tryptophan. D genes are given only for firm matches. Expanded clones are given a class, and other clones once, few, many or no size at all.

abundance: -
v_gene: TRBV19
d_gene: -
j_gene: TRBJ2-5
CDR3nt: TGTGCCAGTAGTATCGACAGTGTTGGCCAAGAGACCCAGTACTTC
CDR3aa: CASSIDSVGQETQYF

abundance: -
v_gene: TRBV5-6
d_gene: -
j_gene: TRBJ2-3
CDR3nt: TGTGCCAGCAGCTTGCCTCCGGGGGGCGGAGATACGCAGTATTTT
CDR3aa: CASSLPPGGGDTQYF

abundance: -
v_gene: TRBV7-2
d_gene: -
j_gene: TRBJ1-3
CDR3nt: TGTGCCAGCAGCTTAATGGCGTGGGTAGCTGTACGGCCTGGAAACACCATATATTTT
CDR3aa: CASSLMAWVAVRPGNTIYF

abundance: -
v_gene: TRBV29-1
d_gene: -
j_gene: TRBJ1-2
CDR3nt: TGCAGCGTTGGATCAACAGGACATGGCTACACCTTC
CDR3aa: CSVGSTGHGYTF

abundance: -
v_gene: TRBV30
d_gene: -
j_gene: TRBJ1-4
CDR3nt: TGTGCCTGGAGTATCGGAGGGGCTGAAAAACTGTTTTTT
CDR3aa: CAWSIGGAEKLFF

abundance: -
v_gene: TRBV7-8
d_gene: TRBD1
j_gene: TRBJ2-1
CDR3nt: TGTGCCAGCAGCTCCGGGACAGGGAGGTCTGAGCAGTTCTTC
CDR3aa: CASSSGTGRSEQFF

abundance: once
v_gene: TRBV28
d_gene: -
j_gene: TRBJ1-1
CDR3nt: TGTGCCAGCAGTTTCGGTAGAGGGCGGCCCGAAGCTTTCTTT
CDR3aa: CASSFGRGRPEAFF

abundance: -
v_gene: TRBV3-1/TRBV3-2
d_gene: TRBD1
j_gene: TRBJ1-4
CDR3nt: TGTGCCAGCAGCCAAGCACCGGGACAGGTTGCAACTAATGAAAAACTGTTTTTT
CDR3aa: CASSQAPGQVATNEKLFF

abundance: -
v_gene: TRBV28
d_gene: -
j_gene: TRBJ2-4
CDR3nt: TGTGCCAGCAGTTTATGGGGACGGAACACCAAAAACATTCAGTACTTC
CDR3aa: CASSLWGRNTKNIQYF

abundance: -
v_gene: TRBV11-2
d_gene: TRBD1
j_gene: TRBJ1-3
CDR3nt: TGTGCCAGCAGCCTCTTACAGGGGGTTCCTGGAAACACCATATATTTT
CDR3aa: CASSLLQGVPGNTIYF

abundance: -
v_gene: TRBV28
d_gene: TRBD1
j_gene: TRBJ1-1
CDR3nt: TGTGCCAGCAGCCCCCCGGACAGGCCGAACACTGAAGCTTTCTTT
CDR3aa: CASSPPDRPNTEAFF

abundance: -
v_gene: TRBV18
d_gene: -
j_gene: TRBJ2-1
CDR3nt: TGTGCCAGCTCACCACCGATAGTTGGCGAGCAGTTCTTC
CDR3aa: CASSPPIVGEQFF

abundance: -
v_gene: TRBV27
d_gene: -
j_gene: TRBJ2-3
CDR3nt: TGTGCCAGCGGGGGCGGGCTAGCAAGCACAGATACGCAGTATTTT
CDR3aa: CASGGGLASTDTQYF

abundance: -
v_gene: TRBV6-5
d_gene: TRBD1
j_gene: TRBJ1-1
CDR3nt: TGTGCCGCAAGACAGGGAGCGAACACTGAAGCTTTCTTT
CDR3aa: CAARQGANTEAFF

abundance: once
v_gene: TRBV9
d_gene: -
j_gene: TRBJ1-5
CDR3nt: TGTGCCAGCAGCGTAGTAAGACCACGAGGGGCGGGACAAGAGGCTAGCAATCAGCCCCAGCATTTT
CDR3aa: CASSVVRPRGAGQEASNQPQHF

abundance: -
v_gene: TRBV18
d_gene: -
j_gene: TRBJ2-2
CDR3nt: TGTGCCAGCTCACCGGATTTCTTCTACAAAGCCGGGGAGCTGTTTTTT
CDR3aa: CASSPDFFYKAGELFF

abundance: once
v_gene: TRBV5-1
d_gene: TRBD2
j_gene: TRBJ2-3
CDR3nt: TGCGCCAGCAGCACTACTAGCGGAGGGCTAGGGGCAGATACGCAGTATTTT
CDR3aa: CASSTTSGGLGADTQYF

abundance: -
v_gene: TRBV4-1
d_gene: -
j_gene: TRBJ2-7
CDR3nt: TGCGCCAGCAGCCAGTTGTTGGGGGGAGATCCCTACGAGCAGTACTTC
CDR3aa: CASSQLLGGDPYEQYF

abundance: once
v_gene: TRBV15
d_gene: -
j_gene: TRBJ1-1
CDR3nt: TGTGCCACCAGCAGAGGAAGGGCTTGGTACACTGAAGCTTTCTTT
CDR3aa: CATSRGRAWYTEAFF

abundance: -
v_gene: TRBV11-2
d_gene: TRBD2
j_gene: TRBJ2-1
CDR3nt: TGTGCCAGCAGCACTCTAGCGGGGCCTGCAGGGGAGCAGTTCTTC
CDR3aa: CASSTLAGPAGEQFF

abundance: -
v_gene: TRBV7-8
d_gene: -
j_gene: TRBJ1-5
CDR3nt: TGTGCCAGCAGACCCGGGACATTGCGCGATCAGCCCCAGCATTTT
CDR3aa: CASRPGTLRDQPQHF

abundance: -
v_gene: TRBV28
d_gene: TRBD2
j_gene: TRBJ2-1
CDR3nt: TGTGCCAGCAGTTTTAGGAGAGTCGGGACTAGCGGGCGTAACAATGAGCAGTTCTTC
CDR3aa: CASSFRRVGTSGRNNEQFF

abundance: -
v_gene: TRBV2
d_gene: -
j_gene: TRBJ1-1
CDR3nt: TGTGCCAGCATCCTCCCTCGGCTGAACACTGAAGCTTTCTTT
CDR3aa: CASILPRLNTEAFF

abundance: few
v_gene: TRBV18
d_gene: -
j_gene: TRBJ2-1
CDR3nt: TGTGCCAGCTCACCACCGGGGGGGCGAACCTACAATGAGCAGTTCTTC
CDR3aa: CASSPPGGRTYNEQFF

abundance: -
v_gene: TRBV28
d_gene: -
j_gene: TRBJ1-2
CDR3nt: TGTGCCAGCAGTTTATCCAGGGCGGGCGGCTACACCTTC
CDR3aa: CASSLSRAGGYTF

abundance: -
v_gene: TRBV11-3
d_gene: TRBD2
j_gene: TRBJ2-1
CDR3nt: TGTGCCAGCAGCGTTAGCGGGAATATGTACAATGAGCAGTTCTTC
CDR3aa: CASSVSGNMYNEQFF

abundance: -
v_gene: TRBV5-1
d_gene: -
j_gene: TRBJ2-5
CDR3nt: TGCGCCAGCAGCTCCGGGACCCCGCCGAATACCCAGTACTTC
CDR3aa: CASSSGTPPNTQYF

abundance: -
v_gene: TRBV24-1
d_gene: -
j_gene: TRBJ2-2
CDR3nt: TGTGCCACCAACCCCCCTAACACCGGGGAGCTGTTTTTT
CDR3aa: CATNPPNTGELFF

abundance: -
v_gene: TRBV11-3
d_gene: -
j_gene: TRBJ2-2
CDR3nt: TGTGCCAGCAGCCCTAGGAGAACCGGGGAGCTGTTTTTT
CDR3aa: CASSPRRTGELFF

abundance: -
v_gene: TRBV6-5
d_gene: TRBD1
j_gene: TRBJ1-2
CDR3nt: TGTGCCAGCAGAAGACAGGGGTATGGCTACACCTTC
CDR3aa: CASRRQGYGYTF

abundance: -
v_gene: TRBV20-1
d_gene: -
j_gene: TRBJ2-5
CDR3nt: TGCAGTGTACGGCAAGAGACCCAGTACTTC
CDR3aa: CSVRQETQYF

abundance: -
v_gene: TRBV2
d_gene: -
j_gene: TRBJ2-2
CDR3nt: TGTGCCAGCAGGGAGCTGGTACACGGGGAGCTGTTTTTT
CDR3aa: CASRELVHGELFF

abundance: -
v_gene: TRBV6-5
d_gene: -
j_gene: TRBJ2-1
CDR3nt: TGTGCCAGCAGAGAGGGGCGATTCTCCTACAATGAGCAGTTCTTC
CDR3aa: CASREGRFSYNEQFF

abundance: -
v_gene: TRBV12-3/TRBV12-4
d_gene: -
j_gene: TRBJ1-6
CDR3nt: TGTGCCAGCAGCAACAGAGCTTCACCCCTCCACTTT
CDR3aa: CASSNRASPLHF

abundance: -
v_gene: TRBV19
d_gene: -
j_gene: TRBJ2-5
CDR3nt: TGTGCCAGCCAAACTACAGGGGGGGGGACCCAGTACTTC
CDR3aa: CASQTTGGGTQYF

abundance: -
v_gene: TRBV14
d_gene: -
j_gene: TRBJ1-2
CDR3nt: TGTGCCAGCAGCCAAGATTGGGGAGGGGACTATGGCTACACCTTC
CDR3aa: CASSQDWGGDYGYTF

abundance: -
v_gene: TRBV30
d_gene: -
j_gene: TRBJ2-2
CDR3nt: TGTGCCTGGACCCCAGGACGTTACACCGGGGAGCTGTTTTTT
CDR3aa: CAWTPGRYTGELFF

abundance: -
v_gene: TRBV5-1
d_gene: TRBD1
j_gene: TRBJ1-1
CDR3nt: TGCGCCAGCAGCTTACAGGGGGAGGGAACTGAAGCTTTCTTT
CDR3aa: CASSLQGEGTEAFF

abundance: -
v_gene: TRBV11-3
d_gene: -
j_gene: TRBJ2-1
CDR3nt: TGTGCCAGCAGCCCAGGGGCCGTACGTCACAATGAGCAGTTCTTC
CDR3aa: CASSPGAVRHNEQFF

abundance: -
v_gene: TRBV5-4
d_gene: -
j_gene: TRBJ1-3
CDR3nt: TGTGCCAGCAGTAGACTCTCCGGGGCTTTAGGAAACACCATATATTTT
CDR3aa: CASSRLSGALGNTIYF

abundance: few
v_gene: TRBV6-1
d_gene: TRBD2
j_gene: TRBJ2-5
CDR3nt: TGTGCCAGCAGTGAAGGGGTGAGCGGGAGGGCCTGGGAGACCCAGTACTTC
CDR3aa: CASSEGVSGRAWETQYF

abundance: -
v_gene: TRBV19
d_gene: -
j_gene: TRBJ1-5
CDR3nt: TGTGCCAGTAGTCCGGGGAGGCAGGGGACCATTCAGCCCCAGCATTTT
CDR3aa: CASSPGRQGTIQPQHF

abundance: -
v_gene: TRBV6-1
d_gene: -
j_gene: TRBJ2-7
CDR3nt: TGTGCCAGCAGTGGGGGGTGGTCGAAAGGTAGTGAACCCTACGAGCAGTACTTC
CDR3aa: CASSGGWSKGSEPYEQYF

abundance: -
v_gene: TRBV27
d_gene: TRBD1
j_gene: TRBJ1-5
CDR3nt: TGTGCCAGCAGTTACCGACAGGGACTTCAGCCCCAGCATTTT
CDR3aa: CASSYRQGLQPQHF

abundance: -
v_gene: TRBV11-2
d_gene: -
j_gene: TRBJ2-5
CDR3nt: TGTGCCAGCAGCCTCCGTTTCGGGCAAGAGACCCAGTACTTC
CDR3aa: CASSLRFGQETQYF

abundance: once
v_gene: TRBV5-6
d_gene: -
j_gene: TRBJ2-2
CDR3nt: TGTGCCAGCAGCTTGTACTGGGGGGAGCTGTTTTTT
CDR3aa: CASSLYWGELFF

abundance: -
v_gene: TRBV11-3
d_gene: -
j_gene: TRBJ2-2
CDR3nt: TGTGCCAGCAGCTTAGGGACCGGGAACACCGGGGAGCTGTTTTTT
CDR3aa: CASSLGTGNTGELFF

abundance: -
v_gene: TRBV27
d_gene: -
j_gene: TRBJ1-1
CDR3nt: TGTGCCAGCAGTTTTCAAGGGGTCGGGACTGAAGCTTTCTTT
CDR3aa: CASSFQGVGTEAFF

abundance: few
v_gene: TRBV28
d_gene: -
j_gene: TRBJ2-2
CDR3nt: TGTGCCAGCAGTTTAAGTCCCCAGGGCACCGGGGAGCTGTTTTTT
CDR3aa: CASSLSPQGTGELFF

abundance: -
v_gene: TRBV28
d_gene: -
j_gene: TRBJ1-2
CDR3nt: TGTGCCAGCAGCAGCACCCGGACATCTTCAGTTTTGGGGCGCACCTTC
CDR3aa: CASSSTRTSSVLGRTF

abundance: -
v_gene: TRBV29-1
d_gene: -
j_gene: TRBJ1-1
CDR3nt: TGCAGCGTTGATAGGGGCGGTGGGTGGGGGACTGAAGCTTTCTTT
CDR3aa: CSVDRGGGWGTEAFF

abundance: -
v_gene: TRBV25-1
d_gene: -
j_gene: TRBJ1-5
CDR3nt: TGTGCCAGCAGTGAGCCCGCGGGTAGTTATAGCAATCAGCCCCAGCATTTT
CDR3aa: CASSEPAGSYSNQPQHF

abundance: -
v_gene: TRBV5-1
d_gene: TRBD2
j_gene: TRBJ2-3
CDR3nt: TGCGCCAGCAGCGTGGGGTCTAGCGGGACAGATACGCAGTATTTT
CDR3aa: CASSVGSSGTDTQYF

abundance: -
v_gene: TRBV2
d_gene: -
j_gene: TRBJ2-1
CDR3nt: TGTGCCACTACATTAATCCGATATAGCGATGAGCAGTTCTTC
CDR3aa: CATTLIRYSDEQFF